By sample share, the clone carrying this TCR beta chain is medium-sized. Its antigen is currently unknown. Being off target in a library aimed at alpha chains, this beta chain has a size of little meaning. This entry comes from a study of spatial heterogeneity in lung cancer. On the study more broadly: An average of more than ten raw reads was observed per unique TCR and UMI combination. Study-level findings and limits: Tumor TCRs that were ubiquitous and expanded showed up in blood more at resection than follow-up.

TCR cDNA molecules each carried a unique molecular identifier. TCRdb re-derived calls from the 5' RACE reads in MiXCR, one entry per CDR3 protein. This table holds hundreds of distinct CDR3 sequences, around 15% found once. The germline V gene encodes CDR1 DFQATT and CDR2 SNEGSKA (reference sequence). This CDR3 contains 14 residues. The ends were cut back, 1 base at V and 6 bases at J, with 16 bases in the middle. As for time point: sample taken at primary tumor resection. Unsorted whole RNA samples from tumor, nontumor lung or frozen PBMC were sequenced. The donors were 72 patients with non-small cell lung cancer that was early-stage and untreated.

Specimen: PBMCs, collected at surgery. The chain links TRBV20-1 to TRBJ2-7; no reliable D call. This TCR was sampled from a male donor with early-stage non-small cell lung cancer. This CDR3 is CSARVSPGISEQYF. In DNA form, the CDR3 reads TGCAGTGCTAGAGTTAGCCCTGGAATTTCCGAGCAGTACTTC.